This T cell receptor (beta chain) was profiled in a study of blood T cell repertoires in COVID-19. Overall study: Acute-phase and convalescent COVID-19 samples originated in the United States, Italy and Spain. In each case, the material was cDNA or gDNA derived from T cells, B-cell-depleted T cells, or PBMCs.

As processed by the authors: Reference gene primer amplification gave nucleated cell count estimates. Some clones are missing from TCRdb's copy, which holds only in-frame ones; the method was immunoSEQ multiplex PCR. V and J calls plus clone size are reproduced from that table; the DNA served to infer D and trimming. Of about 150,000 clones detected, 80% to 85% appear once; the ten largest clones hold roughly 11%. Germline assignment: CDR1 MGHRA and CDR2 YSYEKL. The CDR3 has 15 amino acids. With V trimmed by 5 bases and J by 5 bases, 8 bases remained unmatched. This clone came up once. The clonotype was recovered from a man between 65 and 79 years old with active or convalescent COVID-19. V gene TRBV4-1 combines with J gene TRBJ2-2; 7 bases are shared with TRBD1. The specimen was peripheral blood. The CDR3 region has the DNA TGCGCCAGCAGCTTTAGGGGGCGCGGGACCGGGGAGCTGTTTTTT. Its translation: CASSFRGRGTGELFF.